The 9 T cell receptor beta chains given below trace back to one sample, sequenced in a study of cytomegalovirus exposure and HLA in healthy donors (dated by TCRdb to the late 2010s). Library preparation was by the immunoSEQ multiplex PCR assay. The multiplex PCR relied on a mix of 60 forward primers for TCR Vbeta segments and 13 reverse primers for TCR Jbeta segments. Imported from immuneACCESS, the table was reduced by TCRdb to in-frame sequences with V and J called. These copies leave out some clones; in studies compared against another copy, an unresolved V gene accounts for under half, and the cause of the remainder is not known. For this sample there are some 220,000 clones; approximately 84% appear just once. About 0.6% of the sample is held by the ten biggest clonotypes. Sequenced material: PBMCs. These receptors were collected from a woman between 35 and 50 years old in good health and CMV-seronegative.

V is TRBV5-4 and J is TRBJ2-7, with D perhaps TRBD2 (5 bases). CDR1 and CDR2 from the germline V gene are SGHNT and YYREEE (reference sequence). The CDR3 length is 13 residues. V dropped 1 base and J dropped 6 bases, with 11 bases sitting between them. DNA of the CDR3: TGTGCCAGCAGCTTGCCAGGACTTCGCGAGCAGTACTTC. Its protein product is CASSLPGLREQYF.

The V gene is TRBV11-2, the J gene TRBJ1-5; D remains unclear. Trimming removed 0 bases at V and 6 bases at J, with 6 bases between. The germline gives CDR1 SGHAT, CDR2 FQNNGV. The CDR3 sequence is 13 residues long. The CDR3: CASSLDRGQPQHF. The CDR3 nucleotides read TGTGCCAGCAGCTTAGATCGGGGTCAGCCCCAGCATTTT.

Note on this clone: This CDR3 is also generated by other DNA sequences in the sample. The chain links TRBV5-1 to TRBJ1-1, with D possibly TRBD1 on 5 matching bases. The CDR3 is 15 residues long. CDR1 and CDR2 (germline): SGHRS, YFSETQ. The germline V and J ends were trimmed by 0 bases and 1 base, with 10 bases remaining between them. The CDR3 coding sequence is TGCGCCAGCAGCTTGGCGGTCGGGGGGAACACTGAAGCTTTCTTT. It yields the protein CASSLAVGGNTEAFF.

The CDR3 loop is CASSLGQGASNEQFF. The CDR3 nucleotides read TGCGCCAGCAGCTTGGGACAGGGGGCGAGTAATGAGCAGTTCTTC. The chain links TRBV5-1 to TRBJ2-1; the match to TRBD1 covers 10 bases. Germline assignment: CDR1 SGHRS and CDR2 YFSETQ. The ends lost 0 bases at V and 7 bases at J; junction bases unmatched: 4. This CDR3 comprises 15 residues.

The V and J genes are TRBV10-3 and TRBJ1-2; maybe TRBD1 (5 bases). CDR1 and CDR2 from the germline V gene are ENHRY and SYGVKD. The CDR3 loop spans 13 amino acids. Trimming left V 4 bases short and J 4 bases short, with 10 bases between. The CDR3 reads CAISGAGPYGYTF. For the CDR3, the DNA is TGTGCCATCAGTGGGGCGGGGCCCTATGGCTACACCTTC.

A single count supports this clone. The gene calls are TRBV19 and TRBJ2-1, with 13 bases identical to TRBD2. The length of the CDR3 is 14 residues. CDR1 and CDR2 (germline): LNHDA, SQIVND (reference sequence). V lost 10 bases, J lost 7 bases, and 7 bases stayed unmatched. The CDR3 region is CATKTSGGANEQFF. The CDR3 DNA follows: TGTGCCACCAAAACTAGCGGGGGGGCTAATGAGCAGTTCTTC. The full variable domain, with the rest looked up from reference TRBV19 and TRBJ2-1, is DGGITQSPKYLFRKEGQNVTLSCEQNLNHDAMYWYRQDPGQGLRLIYYSQIVNDFQKGDIAEGYSVSREKKESFPLTVTSAQKNPTAFYLCATKTSGGANEQFFGPGTRLTVL.

CDR3 sequence: CASSGPTSSQYF. DNA for the CDR3: TGTGCCAGCAGCGGTCCTACGTCTTCGCAGTATTTT. The gene calls are TRBV9 and TRBJ2-3; D not certain. V lost 3 bases and J 10 bases, leaving 12 bases between the germline ends. Germline-derived CDR1 and CDR2 are SGDLS and YYNGEE. The CDR3 is 12 amino acids.

DNA of the CDR3: TGTGCCAGTAGTAACGAACTCTCAAAGCAGTTCTTC. Translation: CASSNELSKQFF. J is TRBJ2-1 and V is TRBV19; D unresolved. V dropped 4 bases and J dropped 11 bases, with 12 bases sitting between them. Germline-derived CDR1 and CDR2 are LNHDA and SQIVND (reference sequence). This CDR3 comprises 12 residues.

The V gene is TRBV7-9, the J gene TRBJ2-5, with 10 bases lining up with TRBD2. Germline V gives CDR1 SEHNR, CDR2 FQNEAQ (reference sequence). Trimming removed 3 bases from V and 5 bases from J; junction bases left unmatched: 6. The CDR3 length is 15 residues. DNA of the CDR3: TGTGCCAGCAGCTTGGGACTAGCGATTGGGGAGACCCAGTACTTC. This encodes CASSLGLAIGETQYF.